This note documents a single T cell receptor beta chain sequence. The sample is drawn from a study of shared clonotypes between healthy human individuals. Trimming removed 5 bases from V and 6 bases from J, with 17 bases in between. The germline gives CDR1 SGHVS, CDR2 FQNEAQ. This CDR3 region has 15 residues. Spread over ten immunoSEQ deep assay plates, unsorted PBMC DNA underwent sequencing. Generated by immunoSEQ multiplex PCR, the TCRdb table keeps only in-frame clones and is missing some. Of 450,000 to 550,000 clones listed, more than 65% are singletons. Material for sequencing was PBMCs. The clonotype comes from a woman aged 40 to 50 in good health. Some clones in this sample may be carry-over from other donors' samples. The rearrangement joins TRBV7-8 to TRBJ2-1; weak D call: TRBD2 (6 bases). CDR3 sequence reads: CASSARRDSLNEQFF. CDR3 in DNA: TGTGCCAGCAGCGCACGGCGGGACTCCCTCAATGAGCAGTTCTTC.